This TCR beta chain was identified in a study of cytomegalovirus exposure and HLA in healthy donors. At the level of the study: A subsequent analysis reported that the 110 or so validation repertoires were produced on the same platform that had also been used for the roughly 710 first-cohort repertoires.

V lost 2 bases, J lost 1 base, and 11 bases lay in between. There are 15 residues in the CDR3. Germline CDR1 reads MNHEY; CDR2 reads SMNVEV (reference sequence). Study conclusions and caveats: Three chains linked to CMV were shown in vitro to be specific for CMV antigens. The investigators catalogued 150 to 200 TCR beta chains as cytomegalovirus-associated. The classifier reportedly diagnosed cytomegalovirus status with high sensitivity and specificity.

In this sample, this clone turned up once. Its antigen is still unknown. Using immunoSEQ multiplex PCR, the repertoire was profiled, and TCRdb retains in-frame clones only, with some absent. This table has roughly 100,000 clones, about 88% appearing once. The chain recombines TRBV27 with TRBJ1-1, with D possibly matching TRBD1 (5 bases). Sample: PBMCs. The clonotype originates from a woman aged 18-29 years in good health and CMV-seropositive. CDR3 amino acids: CASSLTGGTNTEAFF. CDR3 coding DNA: TGTGCCAGCAGTTTAACGGGGGGGACGAACACTGAAGCTTTCTTT.